This TCR beta chain came from a study of OX40 agonist ivuxolimab in advanced cancers. Method: immunoSEQ multiplex PCR; TCRdb's copy keeps in-frame clones and lacks some. The sample consists of about 52,000 clones, around four fifths of them appearing once. Deletions cut 7 bases from V and 2 bases from J, with 13 bases between. Germline CDR1 reads MDHEN; CDR2 reads SYDVKM. The CDR3 runs to 14 residues. The sequence derives from an adult with an advanced solid tumor such as melanoma, head and neck, liver or kidney cancer. The chain couples TRBV28 to TRBJ2-3; the D call may be TRBD1 or TRBD2 (6 bases each). Source: CD4+ or CD8+ T cells sorted from blood, taken in a trial of the OX40 agonist ivuxolimab. The CDR3 here is CASNSRGHTDTQYF. The CDR3 nucleotides are TGTGCCAGCAACTCACGGGGGCACACAGATACGCAGTATTTT.